Listed below are T cell receptor beta chains from one sample, sequenced in a study of regulatory T cells in long-lasting Graves disease. TCRdb processed the multiplex PCR reads anew with MiXCR; each CDR3 protein has one entry. The sample lists a few hundred thousand distinct CDR3 sequences, under 25% occurring once. The sample was peripheral blood mononuclear cells (PBMCs), taken when the disease was refractory, from a patient treated with antithyroid drugs. Source of these receptors: a female donor with Graves disease. Each CDR3 is given with its conserved first and last residue. The order of the fields is clone size, V gene, D gene, J gene, CDR3 DNA, CDR3 protein. The D gene is left open where the match is weak. Rows give clone size only sometimes, using once, few, many, or a class for an expanded clone.

abundance: -; v_gene: TRBV28; d_gene: -; j_gene: TRBJ2-7; CDR3nt: TGTGCCAGCAGCCCTCCCTTAAACGAGCAGTACTTC; CDR3aa: CASSPPLNEQYF
abundance: -; v_gene: TRBV3-1; d_gene: TRBD1; j_gene: TRBJ2-6; CDR3nt: TGTGCCAGCAGCCAAGATAGAGGGACAGGGTCGCACGGGGCCAACGTCCTGACTTTC; CDR3aa: CASSQDRGTGSHGANVLTF
abundance: few; v_gene: TRBV29-1; d_gene: -; j_gene: TRBJ1-1; CDR3nt: TGCAGCGTTGAGGACCGCCCCATGAACACTGAAGCTTTCTTT; CDR3aa: CSVEDRPMNTEAFF
abundance: many; v_gene: TRBV11-2; d_gene: TRBD1; j_gene: TRBJ2-7; CDR3nt: TGTGCCAGCAGCTTATCCCGCCGGGACAGACCCTACGAGCAGTACTTC; CDR3aa: CASSLSRRDRPYEQYF
abundance: few; v_gene: TRBV4-1; d_gene: -; j_gene: TRBJ1-5; CDR3nt: TGCGCCAGCAGCCAAGTGATGGCGAATCAGCCCCAGCATTTT; CDR3aa: CASSQVMANQPQHF
abundance: few; v_gene: TRBV7-9; d_gene: -; j_gene: TRBJ2-2; CDR3nt: TGTGCCAGCAGCTTAGCAAGACAGAGTAACACCGGGGAGCTGTTTTTT; CDR3aa: CASSLARQSNTGELFF
abundance: -; v_gene: TRBV4-3; d_gene: -; j_gene: TRBJ2-4; CDR3nt: TGCGCCAGCAGCCAAGAGGCAGGACAGCGAAACATTCAGTACTTC; CDR3aa: CASSQEAGQRNIQYF
abundance: few; v_gene: TRBV6-2/TRBV6-3; d_gene: -; j_gene: TRBJ2-5; CDR3nt: TGTGCCAGCAGTTACCTGGCGGGAATAGAGACCCAGTACTTC; CDR3aa: CASSYLAGIETQYF
abundance: -; v_gene: TRBV12-3/TRBV12-4; d_gene: -; j_gene: TRBJ2-7; CDR3nt: TGTGCCAGCACCTCGACGGGATACGAGCAGTACTTC; CDR3aa: CASTSTGYEQYF
abundance: many; v_gene: TRBV12-3/TRBV12-4; d_gene: -; j_gene: TRBJ2-2; CDR3nt: TGTGCCAGCAGCTTACCAGGGGCGAACACCGGGGAGCTGTTTTTT; CDR3aa: CASSLPGANTGELFF
abundance: many; v_gene: TRBV12-3/TRBV12-4; d_gene: TRBD1; j_gene: TRBJ1-5; CDR3nt: TGTGCCAGCAGTTCAGACAGGGATCAGCCCCAGCATTTT; CDR3aa: CASSSDRDQPQHF
abundance: once; v_gene: TRBV7-2; d_gene: -; j_gene: TRBJ1-4; CDR3nt: TGTGCCAGCAGCTTTTCAGTGACGAGGGTTAACGAAAAACTGTTTTTT; CDR3aa: CASSFSVTRVNEKLFF
abundance: many; v_gene: TRBV29-1; d_gene: -; j_gene: TRBJ1-1; CDR3nt: TGCAGCGTTGCAGTTGCAGGTTCGAACACTGAAGCTTTCTTT; CDR3aa: CSVAVAGSNTEAFF
abundance: many; v_gene: TRBV12-3/TRBV12-4; d_gene: -; j_gene: TRBJ2-5; CDR3nt: TGTGCCAGCAGTTTAAGTCCGGGTTTGGGGCAAGAGACCCAGTACTTC; CDR3aa: CASSLSPGLGQETQYF
abundance: many; v_gene: TRBV5-1; d_gene: -; j_gene: TRBJ1-2; CDR3nt: TGCGCCAGCAGCTTAGACGGCAGAAACTATGGCTACACCTTC; CDR3aa: CASSLDGRNYGYTF